This T cell receptor beta chain was sequenced for a study of blood T cell repertoires in COVID-19. As for the study in general: Samples of COVID-19 (acute and convalescent) were obtained from the United States, Italy and Spain.

Germline V CDR1 and CDR2: SNHLY, FYNNEI. V shed 6 bases and J shed 0 bases, with 11 bases lying between them. The CDR3 sequence is 15 residues long. As handled by the study authors: Using reference gene primer amplification, nucleated cell counts were estimated. Some clones are missing from TCRdb's copy, which holds only in-frame ones; the method was immunoSEQ multiplex PCR. From that table come the V and J calls and clone size; the DNA was used to work out D and trimming. The sample consists of about 260,000 clones, around nine tenths of them appearing once. What was sequenced was peripheral blood. The receptor was derived from a middle-aged man who had recovered from COVID-19. The chain links TRBV2 to TRBJ2-2; TRBD2 might be the D (6 bases). CDR3 sequence reads: CASRRLVSNTGELFF. CDR3 DNA sequence: TGTGCCAGCAGACGACTAGTCTCGAACACCGGGGAGCTGTTTTTT.